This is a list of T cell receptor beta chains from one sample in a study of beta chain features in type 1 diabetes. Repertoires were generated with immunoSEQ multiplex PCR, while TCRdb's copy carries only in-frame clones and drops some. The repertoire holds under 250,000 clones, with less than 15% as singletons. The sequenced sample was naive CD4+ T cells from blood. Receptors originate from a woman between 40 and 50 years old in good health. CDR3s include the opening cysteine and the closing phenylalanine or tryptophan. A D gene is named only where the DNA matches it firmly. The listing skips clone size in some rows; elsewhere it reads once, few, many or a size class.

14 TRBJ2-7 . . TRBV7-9 TGTGCCAGCAGCTTAGAGGCAGGAGGGTACGAGCAGTACTTC CASSLEAGGYEQYF
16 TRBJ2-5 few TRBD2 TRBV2 TGTGCCAGCTCCGGCGGACTAGCGGGGGGGGCAGAGACCCAGTACTTC CASSGGLAGGAETQYF
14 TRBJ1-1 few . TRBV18 TGTGCCAGCTCACCACAGGCGGGGAGCACTGAAGCTTTCTTT CASSPQAGSTEAFF
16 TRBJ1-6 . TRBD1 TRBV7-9 TGTGCCAGCAGCTCTCGGGACAGGGGGCCGAATTCACCCCTCCACTTT CASSSRDRGPNSPLHF
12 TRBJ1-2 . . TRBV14 TGTGCCAGCAGCCAAGATAGATCTGGCTACACCTTC CASSQDRSGYTF
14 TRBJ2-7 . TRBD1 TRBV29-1 TGCAGCGTGGAAACGGGACAGGGGGTCTCCGAGCAGTACTTC CSVETGQGVSEQYF
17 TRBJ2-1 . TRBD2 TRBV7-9 TGTGCCAGCAGCTTAGGGACTAGCGGGGCCTACTACAATGAGCAGTTCTTC CASSLGTSGAYYNEQFF
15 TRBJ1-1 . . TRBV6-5 TGTGCCAGCAGTTACTCGAGTATATCGAACACTGAAGCTTTCTTT CASSYSSISNTEAFF
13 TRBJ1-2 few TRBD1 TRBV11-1 TGTGCCAGCAGCTCGGATCGGACAGGCCCCTACACCTTC CASSSDRTGPYTF
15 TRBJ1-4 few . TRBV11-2 TGTGCCAGCAGCCAAGGGGGTTTCACTAATGAAAAACTGTTTTTT CASSQGGFTNEKLFF
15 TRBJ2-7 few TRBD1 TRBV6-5 TGTGCCAGCAGTTACCTCGGACAGGGGACGAGCGAGCAGTACTTC CASSYLGQGTSEQYF
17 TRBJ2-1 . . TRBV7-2 TGTGCCAGCAGCTTAGGGCGAGGCCGCCCCTCCTACAATGAGCAGTTCTTC CASSLGRGRPSYNEQFF
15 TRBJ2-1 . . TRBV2 TGTGCCAGCGCAGGGGGGCAGGTTATCGACAATGAGCAGTTCTTC CASAGGQVIDNEQFF
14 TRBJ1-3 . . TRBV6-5 TGTGCCAGCAGTCGTACAGGGCCTGGAAACACCATATATTTT CASSRTGPGNTIYF
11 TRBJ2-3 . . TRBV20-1 TGCAGCTCGTTTGCCCGGGATACGCAGTATTTT CSSFARDTQYF
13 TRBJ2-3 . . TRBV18 TGTGCCAGCTCACCACAAGAGGGAGATACGCAGTATTTT CASSPQEGDTQYF
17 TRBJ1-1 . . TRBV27 TGTGCCAGCAGTTTATTCTTCGGTGGGGAGGTGAACACTGAAGCTTTCTTT CASSLFFGGEVNTEAFF
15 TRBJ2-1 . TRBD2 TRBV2 TGTGCCAGCAAACTAGCGGGGGGGACGAACAATGAGCAGTTCTTC CASKLAGGTNNEQFF
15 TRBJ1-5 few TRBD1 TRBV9 TGTGCCAGCAGCGCCGGGACAGGGGCGTCTCAGCCCCAGCATTTT CASSAGTGASQPQHF
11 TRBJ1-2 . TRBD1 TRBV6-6 TGTGCCAGCACCGACAGGGCAGGCTACACCTTC CASTDRAGYTF
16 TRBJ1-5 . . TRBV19 TGTGCCAGTAATCTCTATGGGGGGATGAGCAATCAGCCCCAGCATTTT CASNLYGGMSNQPQHF
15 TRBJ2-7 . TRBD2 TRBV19 TGTGCCAGTAGTACACCGACGGGGGCGGGAGGCGAGCAGTACTTC CASSTPTGAGGEQYF
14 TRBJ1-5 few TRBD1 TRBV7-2 TGTGCCAGCAGCTCCGGACAGGGCGTGCAGCCCCAGCATTTT CASSSGQGVQPQHF
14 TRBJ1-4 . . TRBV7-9 TGTGCCAGCAGCTTGGGCGCAACTAATGAAAAACTGTTTTTT CASSLGATNEKLFF
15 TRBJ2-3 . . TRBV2 TGTGCCAGCAGTGCCCCGGGGATGAGCACAGATACGCAGTATTTT CASSAPGMSTDTQYF
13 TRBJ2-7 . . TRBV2 TGTGCCAGCAGGTACAGGCTCGGCTACGAGCAGTACTTC CASRYRLGYEQYF
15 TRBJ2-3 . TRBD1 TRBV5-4 TGTGCCAGCAGCTTGGGACAGGGACGGCCAGATACGCAGTATTTT CASSLGQGRPDTQYF
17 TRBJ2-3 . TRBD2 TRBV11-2 TGTGCCAGCCTCTGGACGACTCGGCGGGGGGGCACAGATACGCAGTATTTT CASLWTTRRGGTDTQYF
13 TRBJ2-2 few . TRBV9 TGTGCCAGCAGCCCAGGGGCTGACGGGGAGCTGTTTTTT CASSPGADGELFF
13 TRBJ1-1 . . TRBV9 TGTGCCAGCAGCTTCATGGGGGGATCTGAAGCTTTCTTT CASSFMGGSEAFF
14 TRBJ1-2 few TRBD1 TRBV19 TGTGCCAGTAGATTTGAGGGGGCTGACTATGGCTACACCTTC CASRFEGADYGYTF
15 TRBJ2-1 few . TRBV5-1 TGCGCCAGCACCCTGGACAGCAGCTCCTACAATGAGCAGTTCTTC CASTLDSSSYNEQFF
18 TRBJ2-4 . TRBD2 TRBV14 TGTGCCAGCAGCCAAGATGTAGGGACTAGCGGGGTGAAAAACATTCAGTACTTC CASSQDVGTSGVKNIQYF
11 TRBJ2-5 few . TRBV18 TGTGCCAGCTCACCTAGCGAGACCCAGTACTTC CASSPSETQYF
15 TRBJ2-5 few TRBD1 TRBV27 TGTGCCAGCAGCCCGGGACAGGGGGCGCGGGAGACCCAGTACTTC CASSPGQGARETQYF
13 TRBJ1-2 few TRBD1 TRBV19 TGTGCCAGTAGTATCGACAGGGTATATGGCTACACCTTC CASSIDRVYGYTF
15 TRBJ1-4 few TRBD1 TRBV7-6 TGTGCCAGCAGCCCGAGACAGGGCACTAATGAAAAACTGTTTTTT CASSPRQGTNEKLFF
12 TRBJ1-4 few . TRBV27 TGTGCCAGCAGTTTTAGGGGCGAAAAACTGTTTTTT CASSFRGEKLFF
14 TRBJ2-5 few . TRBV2 TGTGCCAGCAGTGCGCGCAGGTACCAAGAGACCCAGTACTTC CASSARRYQETQYF
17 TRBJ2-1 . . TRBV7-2 TGTGCCAGCAGCTCCCGTCCGGCGGGACTGGCAAAAAATGAGCAGTTCTTC CASSSRPAGLAKNEQFF
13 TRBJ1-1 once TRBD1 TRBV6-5 TGTGCCAGCAGGGAGAACAGGGGAGCTGAAGCTTTCTTT CASRENRGAEAFF
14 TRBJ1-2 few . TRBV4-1 TGCGCCAGCAGCCAGTCACCCGCGAACTATGGCTACACCTTC CASSQSPANYGYTF
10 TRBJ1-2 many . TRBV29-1 TGCAGCGATAACAGGGATGGCTACACCTTC CSDNRDGYTF
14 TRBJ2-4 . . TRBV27 TGTGCCAGCAGTGGGGGGTCGGCCAAAAACATTCAGTACTTC CASSGGSAKNIQYF
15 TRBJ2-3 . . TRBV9 TGTGCCAGCAGCTACAGGACATCGTCCACAGATACGCAGTATTTT CASSYRTSSTDTQYF
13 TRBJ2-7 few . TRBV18 TGTGCCAGCTCACGGACTCCCGCCTACGAGCAGTACTTC CASSRTPAYEQYF
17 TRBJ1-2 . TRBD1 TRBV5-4 TGTGCCAGCAGCTTGGTTATTACAGGGGGCATATCGGGGGGCTACACCTTC CASSLVITGGISGGYTF
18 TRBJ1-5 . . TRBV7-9 TGTGCCAGCAGCTTGGGGTCTTCAGGGTACAATAGCCATCAGCCCCAGCATTTT CASSLGSSGYNSHQPQHF
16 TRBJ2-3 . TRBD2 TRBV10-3 TGTGCCATCAGAAAGACTAGCGGGCGACACACAGATACGCAGTATTTT CAIRKTSGRHTDTQYF
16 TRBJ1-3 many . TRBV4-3 TGCGCCAGCAGCCAAGAGGGCTCCCACTCTGGAAACACCATATATTTT CASSQEGSHSGNTIYF
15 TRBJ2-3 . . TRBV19 TGTGCCAGTAGTCTCAGACAGGTCAACACAGATACGCAGTATTTT CASSLRQVNTDTQYF
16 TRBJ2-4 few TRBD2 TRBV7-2 TGTGCCAGCAGCATGACTAGCGGGGGGGCCCAAAACATTCAGTACTTC CASSMTSGGAQNIQYF
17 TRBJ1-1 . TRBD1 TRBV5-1 TGCGCCAGCAGCTTTAGGGGGACAGAGGTCGGTGGCACTGAAGCTTTCTTT CASSFRGTEVGGTEAFF